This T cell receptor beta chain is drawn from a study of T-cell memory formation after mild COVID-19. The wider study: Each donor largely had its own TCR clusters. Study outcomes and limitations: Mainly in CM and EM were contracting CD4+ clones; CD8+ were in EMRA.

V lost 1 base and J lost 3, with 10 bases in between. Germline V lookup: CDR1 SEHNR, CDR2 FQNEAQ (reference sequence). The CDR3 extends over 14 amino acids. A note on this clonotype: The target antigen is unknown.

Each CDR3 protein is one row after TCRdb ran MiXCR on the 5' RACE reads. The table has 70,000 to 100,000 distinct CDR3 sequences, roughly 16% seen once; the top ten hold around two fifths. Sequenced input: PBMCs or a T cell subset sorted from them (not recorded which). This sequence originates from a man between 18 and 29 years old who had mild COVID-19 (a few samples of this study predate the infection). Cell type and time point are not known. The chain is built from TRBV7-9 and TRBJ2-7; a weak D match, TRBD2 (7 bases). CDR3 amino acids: CASSLEGGNYEQYV. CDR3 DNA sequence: TGTGCCAGCAGCTTAGAGGGGGGGAACTACGAGCAGTACGTC.